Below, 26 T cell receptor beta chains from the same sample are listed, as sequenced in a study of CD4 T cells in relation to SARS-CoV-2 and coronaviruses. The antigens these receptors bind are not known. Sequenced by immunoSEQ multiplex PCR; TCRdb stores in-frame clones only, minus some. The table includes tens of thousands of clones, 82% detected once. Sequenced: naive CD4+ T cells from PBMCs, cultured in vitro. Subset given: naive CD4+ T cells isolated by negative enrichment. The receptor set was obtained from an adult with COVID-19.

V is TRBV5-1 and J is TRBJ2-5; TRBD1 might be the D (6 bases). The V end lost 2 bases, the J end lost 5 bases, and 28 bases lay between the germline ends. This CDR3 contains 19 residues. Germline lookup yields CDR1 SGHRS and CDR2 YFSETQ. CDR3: CASSFSPLGPRGAGETQYF. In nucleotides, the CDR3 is TGCGCCAGCAGCTTTAGCCCCCTGGGACCCAGGGGCGCGGGTGAGACCCAGTACTTC.

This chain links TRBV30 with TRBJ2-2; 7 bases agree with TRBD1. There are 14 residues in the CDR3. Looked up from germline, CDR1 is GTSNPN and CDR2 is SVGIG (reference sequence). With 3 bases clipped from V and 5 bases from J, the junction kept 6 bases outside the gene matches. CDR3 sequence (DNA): TGTGCCTGGAGCCAACAGGGGTGGACCGGGGAGCTGTTTTTT. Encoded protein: CAWSQQGWTGELFF. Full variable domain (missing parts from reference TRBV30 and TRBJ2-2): SQTIHQWPATLVQPVGSPLSLECTVEGTSNPNLYWYRQAAGRGLQLLFYSVGIGQISSEVPQNLSASRPQDRQFILSSKKLLLSDSGFYLCAWSQQGWTGELFFGEGSRLTVL.

In nucleotides, the CDR3 is TGTGCCAGCAGTCCCCCCGGGACAGTGGGCACAGATACGCAGTATTTT. This translates into CASSPPGTVGTDTQYF. The V gene is TRBV27, the J gene TRBJ2-3; 7 nucleotides line up with TRBD1. The V gene end was trimmed by 5 bases and the J gene end by 1 base; junction bases not matched to a gene: 9. This CDR3 contains 16 residues. CDR1 and CDR2 from the germline V gene are MNHEY and SMNVEV (reference sequence).

The CDR3, as DNA: TGTGCCAGCAGCCAAGCAACGTACCAAGAGACCCAGTACTTC. As protein: CASSQATYQETQYF. The V gene is TRBV14, the J gene TRBJ2-5; D is unclear. CDR3 length equals 14 residues. Germline V lookup: CDR1 SGHDN, CDR2 FVKESK. Trimming took 1 base from V and 0 from J, leaving 6 bases between them.

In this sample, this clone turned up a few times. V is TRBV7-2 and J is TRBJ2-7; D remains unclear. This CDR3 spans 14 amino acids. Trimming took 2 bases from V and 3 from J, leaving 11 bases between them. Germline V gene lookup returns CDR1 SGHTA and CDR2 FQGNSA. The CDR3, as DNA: TGTGCCAGCAGCTTACCACGTTCTGACTACGAGCAGTACTTC. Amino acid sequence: CASSLPRSDYEQYF.

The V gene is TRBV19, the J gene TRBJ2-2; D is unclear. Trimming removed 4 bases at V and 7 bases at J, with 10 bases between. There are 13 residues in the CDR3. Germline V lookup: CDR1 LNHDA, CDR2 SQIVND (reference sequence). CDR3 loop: CASSRVAGGELFF. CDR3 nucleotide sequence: TGTGCCAGTAGTAGAGTTGCTGGCGGGGAGCTGTTTTTT.

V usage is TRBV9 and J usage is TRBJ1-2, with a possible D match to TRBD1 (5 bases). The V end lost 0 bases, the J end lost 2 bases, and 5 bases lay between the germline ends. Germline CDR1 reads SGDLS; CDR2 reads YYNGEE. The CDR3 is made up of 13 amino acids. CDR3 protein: CASSVGGNYGYTF. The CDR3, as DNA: TGTGCCAGCAGCGTAGGGGGGAACTATGGCTACACCTTC.

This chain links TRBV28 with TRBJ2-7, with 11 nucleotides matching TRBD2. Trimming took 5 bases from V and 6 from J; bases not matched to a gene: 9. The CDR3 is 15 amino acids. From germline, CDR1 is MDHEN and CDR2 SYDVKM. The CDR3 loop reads CASSGLAGGAGEQYF. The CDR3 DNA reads TGTGCCAGCAGTGGTTTAGCGGGGGGGGCCGGCGAGCAGTACTTC.

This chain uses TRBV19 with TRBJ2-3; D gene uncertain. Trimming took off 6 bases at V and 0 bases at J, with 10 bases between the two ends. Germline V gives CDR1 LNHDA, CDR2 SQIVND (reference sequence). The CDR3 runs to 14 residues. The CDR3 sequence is CASSPARSTDTQYF. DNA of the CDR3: TGTGCCAGTAGCCCCGCCCGGAGCACAGATACGCAGTATTTT.

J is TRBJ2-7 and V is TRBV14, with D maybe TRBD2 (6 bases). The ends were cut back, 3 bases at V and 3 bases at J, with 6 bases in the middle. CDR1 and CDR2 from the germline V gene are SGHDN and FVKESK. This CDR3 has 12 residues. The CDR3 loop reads CASSQTSYEQYF. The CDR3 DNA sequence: TGTGCCAGCAGCCAGACTAGCTACGAGCAGTACTTC.

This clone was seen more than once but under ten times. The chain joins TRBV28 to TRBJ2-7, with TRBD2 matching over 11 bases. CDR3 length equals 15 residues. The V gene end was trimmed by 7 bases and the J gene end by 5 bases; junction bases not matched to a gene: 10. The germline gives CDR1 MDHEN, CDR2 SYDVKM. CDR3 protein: CASTTLAGDLNEQYF. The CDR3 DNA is TGTGCCAGCACCACACTAGCGGGAGACTTGAACGAGCAGTACTTC.

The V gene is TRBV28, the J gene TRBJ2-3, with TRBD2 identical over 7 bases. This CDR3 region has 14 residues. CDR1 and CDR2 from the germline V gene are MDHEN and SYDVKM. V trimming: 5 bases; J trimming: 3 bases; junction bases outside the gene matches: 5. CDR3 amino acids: CASSVGGSTDTQYF. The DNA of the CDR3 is TGTGCCAGCAGTGTCGGCGGGAGTACAGATACGCAGTATTTT.

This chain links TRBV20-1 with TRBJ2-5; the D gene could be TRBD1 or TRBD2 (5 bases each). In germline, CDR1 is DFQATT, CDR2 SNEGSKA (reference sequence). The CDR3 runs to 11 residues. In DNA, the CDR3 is TGCGGGGGAGTTCGTTCAGAGACCCAGTACTTC. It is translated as CGGVRSETQYF.

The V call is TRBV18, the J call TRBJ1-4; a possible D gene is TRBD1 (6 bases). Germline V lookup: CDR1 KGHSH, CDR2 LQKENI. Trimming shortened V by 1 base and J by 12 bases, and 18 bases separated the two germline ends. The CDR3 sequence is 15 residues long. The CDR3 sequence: CASSPRGTMGAELFF. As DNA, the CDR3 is TGTGCCAGCTCACCACGAGGGACAATGGGGGCAGAACTGTTTTTT.

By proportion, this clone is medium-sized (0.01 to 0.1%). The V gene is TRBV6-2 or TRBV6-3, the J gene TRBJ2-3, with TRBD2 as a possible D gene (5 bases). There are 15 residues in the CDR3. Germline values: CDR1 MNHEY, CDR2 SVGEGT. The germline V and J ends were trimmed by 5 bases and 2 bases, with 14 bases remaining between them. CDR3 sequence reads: CASSAGWEHTDTQYF. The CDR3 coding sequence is TGTGCCAGCAGTGCGGGCTGGGAGCACACAGATACGCAGTATTTT.

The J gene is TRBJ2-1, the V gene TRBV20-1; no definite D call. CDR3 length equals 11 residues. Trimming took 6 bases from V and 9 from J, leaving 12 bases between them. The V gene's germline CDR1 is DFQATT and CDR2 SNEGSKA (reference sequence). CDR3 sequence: CSAAVESEQFF. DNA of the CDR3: TGCAGTGCGGCGGTGGAGAGTGAGCAGTTCTTC.

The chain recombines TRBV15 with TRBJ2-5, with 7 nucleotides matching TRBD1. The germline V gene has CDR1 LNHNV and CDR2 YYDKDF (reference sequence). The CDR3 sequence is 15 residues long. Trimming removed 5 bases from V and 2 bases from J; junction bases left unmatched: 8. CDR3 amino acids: CATSLRTGAQETQYF. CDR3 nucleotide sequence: TGTGCCACCAGCTTACGGACAGGCGCTCAAGAGACCCAGTACTTC.

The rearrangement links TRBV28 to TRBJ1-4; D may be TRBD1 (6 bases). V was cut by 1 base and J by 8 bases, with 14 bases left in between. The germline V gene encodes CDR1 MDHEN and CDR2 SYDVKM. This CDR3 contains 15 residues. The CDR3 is CASSLSGTSGEKLFF. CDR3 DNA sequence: TGTGCCAGCAGTTTATCGGGGACAAGCGGCGAAAAACTGTTTTTT.

The CDR3 bases are TGTGCCAGCAGTTTAGGGGCAGGCTTGAACACTGAAGCTTTCTTT. Translation: CASSLGAGLNTEAFF. The chain recombines TRBV28 with TRBJ1-1; D is possibly TRBD1 (5 bases). This CDR3 comprises 15 residues. CDR1 and CDR2 (germline): MDHEN, SYDVKM. V gave up 2 bases and J gave up 0 bases, with 10 bases separating them.

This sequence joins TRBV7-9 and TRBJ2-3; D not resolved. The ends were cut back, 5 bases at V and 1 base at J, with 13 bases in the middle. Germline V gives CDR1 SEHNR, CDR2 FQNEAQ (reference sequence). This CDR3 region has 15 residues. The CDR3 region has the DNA TGTGCCAGCAGCCGAGGACCGCTCCGCACAGATACGCAGTATTTT. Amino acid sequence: CASSRGPLRTDTQYF.

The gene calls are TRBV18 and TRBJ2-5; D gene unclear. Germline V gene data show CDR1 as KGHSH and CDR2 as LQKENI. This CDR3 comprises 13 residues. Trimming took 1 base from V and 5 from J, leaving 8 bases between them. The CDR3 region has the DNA TGTGCCAGCTCACCACGGGTGTATGAGACCCAGTACTTC. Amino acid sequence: CASSPRVYETQYF.

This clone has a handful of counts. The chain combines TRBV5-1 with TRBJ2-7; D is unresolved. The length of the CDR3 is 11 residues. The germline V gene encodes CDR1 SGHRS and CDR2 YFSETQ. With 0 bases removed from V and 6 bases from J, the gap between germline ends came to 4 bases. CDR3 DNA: TGCGCCAGCAGCTTGGGTCTCGAGCAGTACTTC. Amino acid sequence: CASSLGLEQYF.

CDR3 residues: CASRLTSSDEQFF. The CDR3 bases are TGTGCCAGCAGGTTGACTAGCTCGGATGAGCAGTTCTTC. The chain recombines TRBV28 with TRBJ2-1, with 7 bases fitting TRBD2. Trimming removed 6 bases from V and 8 bases from J; junction bases left unmatched: 7. This CDR3 spans 13 amino acids. Germline V gives CDR1 MDHEN, CDR2 SYDVKM.

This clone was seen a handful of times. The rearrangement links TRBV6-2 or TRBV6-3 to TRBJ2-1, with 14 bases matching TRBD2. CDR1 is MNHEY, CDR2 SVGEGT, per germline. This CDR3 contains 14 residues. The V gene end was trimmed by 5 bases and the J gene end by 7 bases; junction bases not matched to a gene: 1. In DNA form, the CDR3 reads TGTGCCAGCAGTAGACTAGCGGGAGGGAATGAGCAGTTCTTC. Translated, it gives CASSRLAGGNEQFF.

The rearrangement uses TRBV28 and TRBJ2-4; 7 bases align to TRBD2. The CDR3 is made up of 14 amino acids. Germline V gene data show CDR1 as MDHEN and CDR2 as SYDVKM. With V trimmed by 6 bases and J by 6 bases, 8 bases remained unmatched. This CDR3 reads CASRVTSAVNIQYF. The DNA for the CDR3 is TGTGCCAGCAGGGTCACTAGCGCCGTAAACATTCAGTACTTC.

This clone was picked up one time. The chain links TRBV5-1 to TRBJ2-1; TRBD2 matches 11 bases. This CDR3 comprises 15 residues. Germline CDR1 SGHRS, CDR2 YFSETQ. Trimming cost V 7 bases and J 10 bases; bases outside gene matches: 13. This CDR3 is CASGPGTSGPGEQFF. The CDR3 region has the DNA TGCGCCAGCGGTCCCGGGACTAGCGGCCCAGGGGAGCAGTTCTTC. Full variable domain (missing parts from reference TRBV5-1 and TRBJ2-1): KAGVTQTPRYLIKTRGQQVTLSCSPISGHRSVSWYQQTPGQGLQFLFEYFSETQRNKGNFPGRFSGRQFSNSRSEMNVSTLELGDSALYLCASGPGTSGPGEQFFGPGTRLTVL.